What follows are 18 T cell receptor beta chains derived from one specimen sequenced in a study of CXCR3-negative and CXCR3-positive naive CD8 T cells. The libraries of TRB cDNA were constructed through 5' RACE using UMI labels. TCRdb reanalyzed the 5' RACE reads and collapses them to one entry per CDR3 protein, without DNA. The ten most abundant clones cover roughly 1.1% of a sample with around 88,000 distinct CDR3 sequences. Which antigens these TCRs recognize remains unknown. Whole-study findings and limits: Naive cells positive for CXCR3 carried more hydrophobic TRB CDR3s than CXCR3-negative ones.

Material for sequencing was naive CXCR3+ CD8+ T cells from blood. The subset denotes: CD45RO-CCR7+CD27+CD95- naive CD8+ T cells expressing CXCR3 (TNR3+). The receptor set was obtained from a human donor in good health. Some clones in this sample may be carry-over from other donors' samples.

This CDR3 is CAISTGLNTEAFF. V is TRBV19 and J is TRBJ1-1; the TRBD1 assignment by TCRdb is unverifiable without DNA. Germline CDR1 and CDR2: LNHDA and SQIVND (reference sequence). The CDR3 is 13 residues long.

V is TRBV29-1 and J is TRBJ2-7; absent DNA, TCRdb's TRBD1 call cannot be checked. Germline V lookup: CDR1 SQVTM, CDR2 ANQGSEA. The CDR3 length is 11 residues. The CDR3 protein is CSASGTYEQYF.

This chain links TRBV21-1 with TRBJ2-4. TRBV21-1 represents a pseudogene. This CDR3 is built from 13 residues. The chain's CDR3 is CASRDRTGNIQYF.

This chain joins TRBV29-1 and TRBJ2-7; the D call of TRBD2 rests on TCRdb alone, since no DNA is present to check it. The CDR3 contains 12 residues. Germline assignment: CDR1 SQVTM and CDR2 ANQGSEA. The CDR3 spells CSVEGGTGGQYF.

The chain couples TRBV25-1 to TRBJ1-1. Germline V gene data show CDR1 as MGHDK and CDR2 as SYGVNS. The CDR3 totals 11 residues. CDR3: CASRFIAEAFF.

The gene calls are TRBV5-4 and TRBJ2-2; TCRdb returns TRBD1, unconfirmable since there is no DNA. Germline V CDR1 and CDR2: SGHNT, YYREEE (reference sequence). CDR3 length equals 12 residues. CDR3 region: CASSPPTGELFF. Supplemented by reference TRBV5-4 and TRBJ2-2, the full variable domain reads ETGVTQSPTHLIKTRGQQVTLRCSSQSGHNTVSWYQQALGQGPQFIFQYYREEENGRGNFPPRFSGLQFPNYSSELNVNALELDDSALYLCASSPPTGELFFGEGSRLTVL.

The chain recombines TRBV6-2 or TRBV6-3 with TRBJ2-7. The CDR3 extends over 16 amino acids. Looked up from germline, CDR1 is MNHEY and CDR2 is SVGEGT. CDR3 residues: CATDHGSLKSSYEQYF.

This rearrangement joins TRBV5-1 to TRBJ1-5; TCRdb calls TRBD1, which cannot be checked without DNA. The CDR3 loop spans 15 amino acids. CDR1 is SGHRS, CDR2 YFSETQ, per germline. CDR3 loop: CASSLTGQPNQPQHF.

CDR3 in amino acids: CASRESGGLYEQYF. The rearrangement joins TRBV12-3 or TRBV12-4 to TRBJ2-7; TCRdb names TRBD2, which stays unverified in the absence of DNA. The CDR3 has 14 amino acids.

The chain links TRBV7-9 to TRBJ2-2; TCRdb's D gene call, TRBD1, goes unchecked for lack of DNA. Germline V CDR1 and CDR2: SEHNR, FQNEAQ (reference sequence). The CDR3 loop spans 16 amino acids. CDR3 sequence reads: CASSSIGGTNTGELFF. Looking up the rest from reference TRBV7-9 and TRBJ2-2 gives the full variable domain: DTGVSQNPRHKITKRGQNVTFRCDPISEHNRLYWYRQTLGQGPEFLTYFQNEAQLEKSRLLSDRFSAERPKGSFSTLEIQRTEQGDSAMYLCASSSIGGTNTGELFFGEGSRLTVL.

This chain uses TRBV21-1 with TRBJ2-1; TCRdb gives TRBD1 as the D gene, but with no DNA this cannot be confirmed. TRBV21-1 is labeled a pseudogene. The CDR3 is made up of 17 amino acids. CDR3 residues: CASSKVFWGLGWDEQFF.

The V call is TRBV20-1, the J call TRBJ1-2. Germline-derived CDR1 and CDR2 are DFQATT and SNEGSKA (reference sequence). The CDR3 sequence is 14 residues long. The CDR3 here is CSASRDSTFYGYTF.

V gene TRBV12-3 or TRBV12-4 combines with J gene TRBJ2-3; TCRdb's D gene call, TRBD1, goes unchecked for lack of DNA. The length of the CDR3 is 15 residues. CDR3 in amino acids: CASSPGTHYTDTQYF.

V usage is TRBV27 and J usage is TRBJ2-7; TCRdb calls TRBD1, which cannot be checked without DNA. The CDR3 totals 14 residues. Germline lookup yields CDR1 MNHEY and CDR2 SMNVEV (reference sequence). CDR3 in amino acids: CASSGGLSYYEQYF.

J is TRBJ2-3 and V is TRBV28; the D call from TCRdb, TRBD1, cannot be confirmed without DNA. The CDR3 is 14 residues long. Germline assignment: CDR1 MDHEN and CDR2 SYDVKM. CDR3: CASSGQASTDTQYF.

The V call is TRBV7-2, the J call TRBJ2-1. The CDR3 length is 12 residues. Germline values: CDR1 SGHTA, CDR2 FQGNSA. The CDR3 loop is CASSLVQIEQFF. The whole variable domain, remainder taken from reference TRBV7-2 and TRBJ2-1, is GAGVSQSPSNKVTEKGKDVELRCDPISGHTALYWYRQSLGQGLEFLIYFQGNSAPDKSGLPSDRFSAERTGGSVSTLTIQRTQQEDSAVYLCASSLVQIEQFFGPGTRLTVL.

The chain recombines TRBV6-5 with TRBJ2-5; TCRdb returns TRBD1, unconfirmable since there is no DNA. Per germline, CDR1 MNHEY and CDR2 SVGAGI. The CDR3 is made up of 14 amino acids. CDR3 residues: CASSRTGSQETQYF.

The chain uses TRBV7-9 and TRBJ2-3; there is no DNA to check the TCRdb D call of TRBD1. There are 14 residues in the CDR3. Germline assignment: CDR1 SEHNR and CDR2 FQNEAQ (reference sequence). CDR3 loop: CASRSSQGADTQYF.